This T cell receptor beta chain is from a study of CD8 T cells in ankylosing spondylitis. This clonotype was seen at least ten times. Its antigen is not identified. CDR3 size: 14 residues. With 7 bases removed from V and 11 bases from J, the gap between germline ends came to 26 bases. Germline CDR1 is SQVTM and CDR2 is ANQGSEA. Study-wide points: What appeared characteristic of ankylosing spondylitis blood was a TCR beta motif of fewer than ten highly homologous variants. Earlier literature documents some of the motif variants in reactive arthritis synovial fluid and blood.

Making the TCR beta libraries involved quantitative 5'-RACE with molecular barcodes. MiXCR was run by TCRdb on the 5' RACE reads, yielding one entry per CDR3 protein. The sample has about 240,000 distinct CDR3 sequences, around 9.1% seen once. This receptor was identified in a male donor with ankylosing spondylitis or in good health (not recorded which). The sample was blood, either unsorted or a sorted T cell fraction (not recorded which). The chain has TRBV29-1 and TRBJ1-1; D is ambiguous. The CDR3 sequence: CSADLGSAQTVAFF. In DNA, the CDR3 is TGCAGCGCCGATCTGGGTTCAGCCCAGACGGTGGCTTTCTTT. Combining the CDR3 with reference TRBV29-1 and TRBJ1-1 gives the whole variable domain SAVISQKPSRDICQRGTSLTIQCQVDSQVTMMFWYRQQPGQSLTLIATANQGSEATYESGFVIDKFPISRPNLTFSTLTVSNMSPEDSSIYLCSADLGSAQTVAFFGQGTRLTVV.